Following are 12 T cell receptor beta chains from one sample sequenced in a study of shared clonotypes between healthy human individuals. The data were produced by immunoSEQ multiplex PCR, yet TCRdb's version contains in-frame clones alone and is incomplete. Of 2 million to 3 million clones listed, over 85% were seen once; the top ten hold 0.35% to 0.45%. The sequencing input was naive CD4+ T cells from PBMCs. The subset: CD45RA+ positively selected. Source of these receptors: a man younger than 35 in good health. Some clones in this sample may be carry-over from other donors' samples.

The rearrangement links TRBV6-1 to TRBJ1-5, with TRBD1 as a possible D gene (6 bases). The ends were cut back, 6 bases at V and 3 bases at J, with 9 bases in the middle. The CDR3 runs 13 residues. Germline values: CDR1 MNHNS, CDR2 SASEGT. The chain's CDR3 is CASRTGLNQPQHF. CDR3 in DNA: TGTGCCAGCAGGACAGGCCTCAATCAGCCCCAGCATTTT.

The chain employs TRBV4-3 and TRBJ2-5; TRBD2 matches 14 bases. The junction had 2 bases not matched to a gene; V was cut back by 4 bases and J by 4 bases. CDR1 is LGHNA and CDR2 is YSLEER in the germline V gene. This CDR3 has 15 residues. The CDR3 region has the DNA TGCGCCAGCAGCCCGGGACTAGCGGGAGCAGAGACCCAGTACTTC. This translates into CASSPGLAGAETQYF.

A single count supports this clone. The gene calls are TRBV6-5 and TRBJ2-2; D unresolved. This CDR3 region has 14 residues. Germline CDR1 MNHEY, CDR2 SVGAGI. V lost 5 bases and J lost 4, with 11 bases in between. CDR3 residues: CASSPPRGTGELFF. CDR3 sequence (DNA): TGTGCCAGCAGTCCGCCGAGAGGCACCGGGGAGCTGTTTTTT.

The chain recombines TRBV5-1 with TRBJ2-5; 12 bases are shared with TRBD1. The J call is uncertain, as TRBJ2-7 better fits the DNA end. The CDR3 runs 18 residues. The germline CDR1 and CDR2 sequences are SGHRS and YFSETQ. The CDR3 nucleotides are TGCGCCAGCAGCTTGGCCAGAGCCGGGACAGGGGGCTCTGGCGAGCAGTACTTC. Translated, it gives CASSLARAGTGGSGEQYF.

This clone was counted between two and nine times. The chain carries TRBV2 and TRBJ1-1, with a weak D call TRBD1 (5 bases). The CDR3 length is 14 residues. Germline-derived CDR1 and CDR2 are SNHLY and FYNNEI. V lost 5 bases and J 1 base, leaving 11 bases between the germline ends. The CDR3 here is CASSSRVQNTEAFF. Here the CDR3 DNA reads TGTGCCAGCAGTTCCAGGGTTCAGAACACTGAAGCTTTCTTT.

This chain joins TRBV6-1 and TRBJ2-1; a weak D match, TRBD2 (5 bases). Trimming took 7 bases from V and 2 from J, leaving 9 bases between them. This CDR3 has 13 amino acids. In germline, CDR1 is MNHNS, CDR2 SASEGT. The CDR3, as DNA: TGTGCCAGCAATCCGGGGACCTACAATGAGCAGTTCTTC. Translating it yields CASNPGTYNEQFF.

This clone was recorded a few times. The chain combines TRBV20-1 with TRBJ1-2, with no clear D. CDR3 length: 10 amino acids. Trimming shortened V by 7 bases and J by 7 bases, and 10 bases separated the two germline ends. Per germline, CDR1 DFQATT and CDR2 SNEGSKA (reference sequence). The CDR3 is CSVQHGGYTF. Here the CDR3 DNA reads TGCAGTGTGCAACACGGTGGCTACACCTTC.

The V call is TRBV20-1, the J call TRBJ2-7, with D perhaps TRBD1 or TRBD2 (5 bases each). The CDR3 loop spans 11 amino acids. CDR1 and CDR2 (germline): DFQATT, SNEGSKA (reference sequence). Trimming took off 6 bases at V and 8 bases at J, with 14 bases between the two ends. In DNA form, the CDR3 reads TGCAGTGCAGAGGGACGGGTCCAGCAGTACTTC. Translating it yields CSAEGRVQQYF.

The chain combines TRBV27 with TRBJ2-7, with D possibly TRBD1 on 5 matching bases. The length of the CDR3 is 12 residues. Germline assignment: CDR1 MNHEY and CDR2 SMNVEV (reference sequence). Trimming shortened V by 4 bases and J by 11 bases, and 15 bases separated the two germline ends. The CDR3 reads CASSSAGSREYF. DNA for the CDR3: TGTGCCAGCAGTTCCGCCGGCAGCAGGGAGTACTTC.

The chain employs TRBV4-3 and TRBJ2-7; D call uncertain. CDR3 length: 14 amino acids. From germline, CDR1 is LGHNA and CDR2 YSLEER. Trimming shortened V by 3 bases and J by 2 bases, and 11 bases separated the two germline ends. This chain's CDR3 is CASSHSIGTYEQYF. CDR3 in DNA: TGCGCCAGCAGCCATTCTATAGGGACCTACGAGCAGTACTTC.

Only one count was recorded for this clone. The chain has TRBV5-1 and TRBJ2-5, with a tentative D call TRBD2 (6 bases). CDR1 is SGHRS and CDR2 is YFSETQ in the germline V gene. The CDR3 extends over 15 amino acids. V gave up 0 bases and J gave up 4 bases, with 13 bases separating them. CDR3 residues: CASSLEGTAGETQYF. In DNA form, the CDR3 reads TGCGCCAGCAGCTTGGAGGGGACTGCGGGAGAGACCCAGTACTTC.

The gene calls are TRBV11-2 and TRBJ2-1; 7 bases are a match to TRBD1. This CDR3 region has 15 residues. Germline V gives CDR1 SGHAT, CDR2 FQNNGV. Trimming took 5 bases from V and 4 from J; bases not matched to a gene: 8. DNA of the CDR3: TGTGCCAGCAGCCGACAACAGGGGTCTTACAATGAGCAGTTCTTC. Translated, it gives CASSRQQGSYNEQFF. Combining the CDR3 with reference TRBV11-2 and TRBJ2-1 gives the whole variable domain EAGVAQSPRYKIIEKRQSVAFWCNPISGHATLYWYQQILGQGPKLLIQFQNNGVVDDSQLPKDRFSAERLKGVDSTLKIQPAKLEDSAVYLCASSRQQGSYNEQFFGPGTRLTVL.